What follows are 20 T cell receptor beta chains derived from one specimen sequenced in a study of blood T cell repertoires in COVID-19. Libraries were prepared by immunoSEQ multiplex PCR; TCRdb keeps only in-frame clonotypes and omits some of them. The repertoire consists of some 290,000 clones, with 75% to 90% occurring once and the leading ten covering roughly 2.9%. Sequenced material: peripheral blood. The receptors were sampled from a woman aged 25 to 39 with COVID-19, enrolled during active disease.

V and J are TRBV7-8 and TRBJ2-7; possible D gene TRBD2, 5 bases. This CDR3 is 13 amino acids long. With 3 bases removed from V and 3 bases from J, the gap between germline ends came to 9 bases. Per the germline V gene, CDR1 is SGHVS and CDR2 is FQNEAQ. The CDR3 DNA follows: TGTGCCAGCAGCTTCCGCGAGGGCTACGAGCAGTACTTC. It encodes CASSFREGYEQYF.

The chain recombines TRBV5-8 with TRBJ1-6; 10 nucleotides agree with TRBD1. CDR1 is SGHTS, CDR2 YDEGEE, per germline. The CDR3 is 14 amino acids. The trim removed 4 bases at V and 10 bases at J, leaving 5 bases unmatched. CDR3 in amino acids: CASSHGTGESPLHF. The CDR3 DNA reads TGTGCCAGCAGCCACGGGACAGGGGAGTCACCCCTCCACTTT.

The chain combines TRBV30 with TRBJ2-3; 11 positions match TRBD1. Per the germline V gene, CDR1 is GTSNPN and CDR2 is SVGIG (reference sequence). There are 15 residues in the CDR3. The V and J ends lost 3 bases and 6 bases, in that order; junction bases with no gene match: 8. CDR3 sequence (DNA): TGTGCCTGGAGCCCCGGACAGGGGGCGGGGGATACGCAGTATTTT. Amino acids: CAWSPGQGAGDTQYF.

V gene TRBV5-1 combines with J gene TRBJ1-4, with 7 bases identical to TRBD1. The trim removed 0 bases at V and 5 bases at J, leaving 7 bases unmatched. In germline, CDR1 is SGHRS, CDR2 YFSETQ. The CDR3 covers 16 residues. CDR3 loop: CASSLGPQGENEKLFF. CDR3 nucleotides: TGCGCCAGCAGCTTGGGCCCGCAGGGGGAGAATGAAAAACTGTTTTTT.

The rearrangement uses TRBV11-2 and TRBJ1-2, with 10 bases that match TRBD1. Unmatched junction bases numbered 6, after V lost 5 bases and J lost 3 bases. Germline V gene data show CDR1 as SGHAT and CDR2 as FQNNGV. The CDR3 has 15 residues. CDR3 amino acids: CASSGPGTGDYGYTF. CDR3 coding DNA: TGTGCCAGCAGCGGGCCCGGGACAGGGGACTATGGCTACACCTTC.

This sequence joins TRBV18 and TRBJ1-2, with D unresolved. V dropped 4 bases and J dropped 5 bases, with 20 bases sitting between them. The germline CDR1 and CDR2 sequences are KGHSH and LQKENI. CDR3 length: 16 residues. For the CDR3, the DNA is TGTGCCAGCTCACGCCCTCGGGAGCCGGGAAGTTATGGCTACACCTTC. Translated, it gives CASSRPREPGSYGYTF.

The chain uses TRBV29-1 and TRBJ1-2; D perhaps matches TRBD1 (5 bases). CDR1 is SQVTM and CDR2 is ANQGSEA in the germline V gene. Trimming cost V 4 bases and J 5 bases, with 14 bases left between them. CDR3 length equals 13 residues. In nucleotides, the CDR3 is TGCAGCGTTGTACAGGCCACTGAGTATGGCTACACCTTC. The encoded protein is CSVVQATEYGYTF.

This clone was seen a few times. Other DNA sequences within the sample encode an identical CDR3. J is TRBJ1-5 and V is TRBV28; the D is unclear. V shed 1 base and J shed 6 bases, with 4 bases lying between them. The CDR3 contains 12 residues. Germline CDR1 reads MDHEN; CDR2 reads SYDVKM. CDR3 DNA: TGTGCCAGCAGTTTATTTATTCAGCCCCAGCATTTT. It is translated as CASSLFIQPQHF.

This clone was seen once. J is TRBJ1-1 and V is TRBV7-9; D is uncertain. V was trimmed by 5 bases and J by 0 bases, leaving 13 bases between them. The length of the CDR3 is 15 residues. Germline loops: CDR1 SEHNR, CDR2 FQNEAQ (reference sequence). CDR3 residues: CASSTAGSMNTEAFF. The CDR3, as DNA: TGTGCCAGCAGCACCGCTGGGAGCATGAACACTGAAGCTTTCTTT. Complete variable domain (other parts from reference TRBV7-9 and TRBJ1-1): DTGVSQNPRHKITKRGQNVTFRCDPISEHNRLYWYRQTLGQGPEFLTYFQNEAQLEKSRLLSDRFSAERPKGSFSTLEIQRTEQGDSAMYLCASSTAGSMNTEAFFGQGTRLTVV.

This chain joins TRBV12-5 and TRBJ1-2, with 9 bases aligning to TRBD1. Trimming at V came to 6 bases and at J to 0 bases, leaving 14 bases not matched to a gene. Germline values: CDR1 LGHNT, CDR2 FRNRAP. This CDR3 contains 18 residues. The CDR3 here is CASGFETAGTGSNYGYTF. The CDR3, as DNA: TGTGCTAGTGGGTTTGAGACCGCCGGGACAGGGTCTAACTATGGCTACACCTTC.

A single count supports this clone. The chain is built from TRBV5-1 and TRBJ2-3, with 10 bases that match TRBD1. The CDR3 consists of 15 residues. With V trimmed by 5 bases and J by 2 bases, 5 bases remained unmatched. CDR1 and CDR2 (germline): SGHRS, YFSETQ. DNA for the CDR3: TGCGCCAGCAGGCCCGGGACAGGGGCCACAGATACGCAGTATTTT. It yields the protein CASRPGTGATDTQYF.

The chain joins TRBV7-2 to TRBJ1-1; 7 bases match TRBD1. CDR1 SGHTA and CDR2 FQGNSA come from the germline V gene. This CDR3 is built from 15 residues. Trimming at V came to 5 bases and at J to 2 bases, leaving 8 bases not matched to a gene. The CDR3: CASSPGQISNTEAFF. The CDR3 bases are TGTGCCAGCAGCCCGGGACAGATAAGCAACACTGAAGCTTTCTTT.

A single count supports this clone. The chain couples TRBV7-9 to TRBJ1-2; 7 positions agree with TRBD1. The CDR3 runs 13 residues. The trim removed 9 bases at V and 2 bases at J, leaving 6 bases unmatched. Germline CDR1 is SEHNR and CDR2 is FQNEAQ (reference sequence). The CDR3 loop reads CASGSGQNYGYTF. The CDR3 nucleotides are TGTGCCAGTGGTTCGGGACAGAACTATGGCTACACCTTC. Using reference TRBV7-9 and TRBJ1-2 for the parts outside the CDR3, the full variable domain is DTGVSQNPRHKITKRGQNVTFRCDPISEHNRLYWYRQTLGQGPEFLTYFQNEAQLEKSRLLSDRFSAERPKGSFSTLEIQRTEQGDSAMYLCASGSGQNYGYTFGSGTRLTVV.

This chain uses TRBV3-1 (or the pseudogene TRBV3-2) with TRBJ2-2; TRBD1 is a possible D gene (5 bases). Trimming left V 0 bases short and J 3 bases short, with 14 bases between. The CDR3 contains 17 residues. The germline V gene has CDR1 LGHDT and CDR2 YNNKEL (reference sequence). The CDR3: CASSQESAQGDTGELFF. The DNA of the CDR3 is TGTGCCAGCAGCCAAGAGTCTGCGCAGGGTGACACCGGGGAGCTGTTTTTT.

The chain is built from TRBV12-5 and TRBJ1-1, with D perhaps matching TRBD1 (5 bases). Trimming took 7 bases from V and 3 from J, leaving 12 bases between them. CDR3 length: 13 residues. The germline gives CDR1 LGHNT, CDR2 FRNRAP. CDR3 region: CASAGEGYTEAFF. In DNA form, the CDR3 reads TGTGCTAGTGCGGGGGAGGGATACACTGAAGCTTTCTTT.

CDR3 loop: CASSLDGAGNQPQHF. Written as DNA, the CDR3 is TGCGCCAGCAGCTTGGACGGGGCGGGGAATCAGCCCCAGCATTTT. The chain uses TRBV5-1 and TRBJ1-5, with D perhaps matching TRBD1 (5 bases). V was pared by 0 bases and J by 4 bases, with 11 bases between. This CDR3 is 15 amino acids long. Germline assignment: CDR1 SGHRS and CDR2 YFSETQ.

The chain carries TRBV19 and TRBJ2-2; TRBD1 matches at 11 bases. The trim removed 5 bases at V and 4 bases at J, leaving 6 bases unmatched. CDR1 and CDR2 (germline): LNHDA, SQIVND (reference sequence). The CDR3 extends over 16 amino acids. CDR3 loop: CASSSGQGAGTGELFF. The CDR3 DNA is TGTGCCAGTAGTTCCGGACAGGGGGCGGGCACCGGGGAGCTGTTTTTT.

This clone was detected once. The chain uses TRBV19 and TRBJ1-2, with TRBD1 matching 9 bases. In germline, CDR1 is LNHDA, CDR2 SQIVND (reference sequence). The CDR3 length is 15 residues. Germline trimming cut 5 bases from V and 6 bases from J; bases unmatched to any gene: 10. For the CDR3, the DNA is TGTGCCAGTAGTTATCCTCAAGGGACAGGGCATGGCTACACCTTC. This sequence encodes CASSYPQGTGHGYTF.

The V call is TRBV28, the J call TRBJ2-7; 7 positions match TRBD1. Trimming at V came to 2 bases and at J to 3 bases, leaving 4 bases not matched to a gene. This CDR3 is built from 14 residues. Germline-derived CDR1 and CDR2 are MDHEN and SYDVKM. The CDR3 loop is CASSLETGHYEQYF. The CDR3 DNA sequence: TGTGCCAGCAGTTTAGAGACAGGGCACTACGAGCAGTACTTC.

The chain couples TRBV15 to TRBJ1-4, with TRBD1 as a possible D gene (5 bases). The CDR3 is 14 residues long. Trimming pared 6 bases from V and 7 bases from J, leaving 15 bases between. Germline V gene lookup returns CDR1 LNHNV and CDR2 YYDKDF (reference sequence). The CDR3 nucleotides read TGTGCCACCAGGCCGGGACTGATGCGTGAAAAACTGTTTTTT. This codes for CATRPGLMREKLFF.